The entry that follows covers one T cell receptor (beta chain) sequence. Its antigen is not known. This record belongs to a study of CD8+ T cells in alopecia areata. Alopecia areata patients gave lesional scalp punch biopsies and peripheral blood samples. Both CD4+ and CD8+ T cells were separated by sorting PBMCs. RNA extraction and reverse transcription yielded cDNA as sequencing template. Sequencing used immunoSEQ multiplex PCR; TCRdb keeps in-frame clones, though not all of them. The sample lists about 150,000 clones, 87% occurring once. The length of the CDR3 is 14 residues. Trimming cost V 4 bases and J 9 bases; bases outside gene matches: 5. The germline CDR1 and CDR2 sequences are SEHNR and FQNEAQ (reference sequence). Findings and limits, study-wide: Higher clonality was seen in lesional scalp than in normal scalp, especially in alopecia totalis/universalis.

The chain uses TRBV7-9 and TRBJ2-1; 11 bases map to TRBD1. This clonotype was obtained from a human donor with alopecia areata. The sample here was CD8+ T cells sorted from blood, taken at week 0. CDR3 in amino acids: CASSSRTGGTEQFF. The CDR3 DNA follows: TGTGCCAGCAGCTCCCGGACAGGGGGCACTGAGCAGTTCTTC.